This is a list of T cell receptor beta chains from one sample in a study of blood T cells in healthy people across ages. MiXCR was run by TCRdb on the 5' RACE reads, yielding one entry per CDR3 protein. The table lists over a million distinct CDR3 sequences, about 42% of them singletons. Sequenced: blood. The receptors were sampled from a woman aged 18 to 35 in good health. The conserved cysteine and the conserved F or W are not part of the CDR3 here. The order of the fields is V gene, J gene, CDR3 protein.

>TRBV24-1|TRBJ2-1
ATSDKGSSYNEQF
>TRBV4-2|TRBJ2-7
ASSQDSASSYEQY
>TRBV10-3|TRBJ2-5
AISESAASFYNEQY
>TRBV28|TRBJ2-1
ASTHRAGLGDNEQF
>TRBV29-1|TRBJ2-3
SVDGGIRTDTQY
>TRBV27|TRBJ2-1
ASRTGTSGYNEQF
>TRBV9|TRBJ2-1
ASTPSGTNNEQF
>TRBV9|TRBJ1-1
ASSVGVRNTEAF
>TRBV5-1|TRBJ1-2
ASSDWTKDYGYT
>TRBV28|TRBJ2-7
ASRSRGPYEQY
>TRBV3-1|TRBJ2-7
ASSQGDRYYEQY
>TRBV11-2|TRBJ2-7
ASSSRDGGSYEQY
>TRBV11-2|TRBJ2-3
ASSLPQGPVRTQY
>TRBV10-3|TRBJ1-2
AIETGAKYGYT
>TRBV5-4|TRBJ2-4
ASSLFALAKNIQY
>TRBV5-1|TRBJ1-2
ASSLEKGGYT
>TRBV5-1|TRBJ1-5
ASSLTGGSQPQH
>TRBV5-1|TRBJ2-3
ASSLVQLTDTQY
>TRBV7-6|TRBJ1-6
ASSAREGNNSPPH
>TRBV5-1|TRBJ1-5
ASSLAGNQPQH
>TRBV29-1|TRBJ2-7
SVGEQGYEQY
>TRBV20-1|TRBJ1-2
SAATVDYGYT
>TRBV14|TRBJ2-3
ASSLRDSLTDTQY
>TRBV29-1|TRBJ2-3
SVEDGPDTQY
>TRBV29-1|TRBJ2-7
SVGGGTEKSYEQY
>TRBV29-1|TRBJ2-7
SVESSGGSYEQY
>TRBV7-2|TRBJ2-3
ASSLVLTSGTSTDTQY
>TRBV7-2|TRBJ1-2
ASSFVKGGYT
>TRBV4-1|TRBJ2-1
ASSQITKLHEQF
>TRBV29-1|TRBJ2-3
SVARQTDTQY
>TRBV27|TRBJ1-1
ASSLQPRITEAF
>TRBV29-1|TRBJ2-3
SVGLAGGPTDTQY
>TRBV6-5|TRBJ1-5
ASSYSRTDSNQPQH